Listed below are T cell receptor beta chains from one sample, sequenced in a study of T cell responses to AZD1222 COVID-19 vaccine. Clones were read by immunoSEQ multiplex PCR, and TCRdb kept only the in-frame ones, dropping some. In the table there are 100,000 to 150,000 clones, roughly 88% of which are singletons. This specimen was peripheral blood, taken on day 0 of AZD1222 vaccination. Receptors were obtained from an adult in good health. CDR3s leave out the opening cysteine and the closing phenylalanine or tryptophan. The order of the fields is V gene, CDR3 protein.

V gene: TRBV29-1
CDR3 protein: SVVRGSTGELF

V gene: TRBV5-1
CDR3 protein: ASSSGSTGNTIY

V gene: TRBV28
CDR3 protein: ASKTGGVNTEAF

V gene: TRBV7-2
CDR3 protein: ASSDRRSTDTQY

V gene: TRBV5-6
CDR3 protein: ASSLGTVDYGYT

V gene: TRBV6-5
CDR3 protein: ASSSRGGYNEKLF

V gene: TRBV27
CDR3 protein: ASSSRGWTSGRASMFDEQF

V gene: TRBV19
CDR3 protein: ASSIRGPTEAF

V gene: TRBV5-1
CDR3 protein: ASSPSSGASQRF

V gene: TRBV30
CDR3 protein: AGEVAKNIQY

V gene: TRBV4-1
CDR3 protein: ASSQDSGGNYEQY

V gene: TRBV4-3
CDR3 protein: ASSQDWTGSSPLH

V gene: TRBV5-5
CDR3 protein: ASSLAGNTEAF

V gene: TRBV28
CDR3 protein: ASTETGAGPRRETQY

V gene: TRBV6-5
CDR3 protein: ASRLHRTDTGELF

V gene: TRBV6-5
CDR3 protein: ASSPHRTTNYGYT

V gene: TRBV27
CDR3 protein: ASSLQGRVTEAF

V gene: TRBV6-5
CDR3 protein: ASSYSAFSSYEQY

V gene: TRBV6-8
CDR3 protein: ASSPRQGAGRETQY

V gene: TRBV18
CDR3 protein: ASSPFGDISGNTIY

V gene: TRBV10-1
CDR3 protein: ASSGATGRARETDTQY

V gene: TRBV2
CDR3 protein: ATSAQDNQPQH

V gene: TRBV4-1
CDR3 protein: ASSQAGVGDTQY

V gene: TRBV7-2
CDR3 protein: ASSFGTGIYYEQY

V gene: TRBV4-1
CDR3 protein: ASSVKISGSYEQY

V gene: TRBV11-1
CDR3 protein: ASSLATVHEQY

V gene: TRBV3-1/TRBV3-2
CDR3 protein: ASSQDWGFSYGYT

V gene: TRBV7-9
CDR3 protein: ASSFTGDTEAF

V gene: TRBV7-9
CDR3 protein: ASSRGQGEEQY

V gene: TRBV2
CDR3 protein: ASSGTGYGNTIY

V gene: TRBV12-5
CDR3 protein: ASGFTRDGEYSTDTQY

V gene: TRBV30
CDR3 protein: AWSAGRLSYNEQF

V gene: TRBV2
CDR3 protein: ASSERSGNTGELF

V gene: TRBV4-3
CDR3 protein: ASSQGVSLNYGYT

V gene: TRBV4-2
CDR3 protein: ASSQDTRTGAYGYT

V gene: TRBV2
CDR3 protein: ASSPGANSPLH

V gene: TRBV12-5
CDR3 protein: ASGLVREPQH

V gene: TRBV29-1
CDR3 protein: SVEEGSYGYT

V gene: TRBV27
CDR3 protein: ASSPLVGQGWTEAF

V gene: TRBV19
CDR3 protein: ASIAGGGTEAF

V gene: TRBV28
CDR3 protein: ASSLNTGELF

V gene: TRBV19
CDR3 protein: ASSMREGVEKLF

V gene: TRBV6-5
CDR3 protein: ASSYSILGDQPQH

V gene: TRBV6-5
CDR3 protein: ASSYRGTNEKLF

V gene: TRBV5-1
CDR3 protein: ASSLTQNYGYT

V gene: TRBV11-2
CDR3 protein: ASSSDVSYSPLH

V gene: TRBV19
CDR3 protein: ASSIAPGDTIY

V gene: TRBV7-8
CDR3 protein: ASSLHTQPQH

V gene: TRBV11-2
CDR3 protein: ASSLEVLSTDNYEQY

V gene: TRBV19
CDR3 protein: ASSRGPASYNEQF

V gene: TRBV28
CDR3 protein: ASSSRDGYT

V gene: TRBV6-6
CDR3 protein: ASSRPVADYNEQF

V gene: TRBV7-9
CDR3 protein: ASSFATGVDSPLH

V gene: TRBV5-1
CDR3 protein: ASSWAPRRTVNYGYT

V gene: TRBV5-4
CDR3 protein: ASSRTVKDYNEQF

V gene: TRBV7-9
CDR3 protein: ASSLRGQDHGYT

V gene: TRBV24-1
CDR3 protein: ATSERRDEQF